The present T cell receptor (beta chain) was sequenced within a study of T-cell memory formation after mild COVID-19. Study details: Each donor largely had its own TCR clusters.

In TCRdb, the 5' RACE reads were re-called with MiXCR into one record per CDR3 protein. The sample lists around 300,000 distinct CDR3 sequences, about an eighth occurring once. The ends were cut back, 2 bases at V and 0 bases at J, with 15 bases in the middle. The CDR3 extends over 17 amino acids. Germline CDR1 reads KGHSH; CDR2 reads LQKENI. Overall study findings and caveats: Specificity for SARS-CoV-2 was not confirmed among the second-wave clones peaking on day 37. Among CD4+ contracting clones, most were CM and EM, and CD8+ ones EMRA.

This clonotype was picked up a small number of times. Its antigen is as yet unknown. Material: PBMCs or a T cell subset sorted from them (not recorded which). This TCR was recovered from a man aged 18-30 years who had mild COVID-19 (a few samples of this study predate the infection). Cell type and time point are not known. The chain couples TRBV18 to TRBJ2-3; D is unresolved. The CDR3 region has the DNA TGTGCCAGCTCACCAAAGGAGCCAGACTCTAGCACAGATACGCAGTATTTT. It is translated as CASSPKEPDSSTDTQYF.